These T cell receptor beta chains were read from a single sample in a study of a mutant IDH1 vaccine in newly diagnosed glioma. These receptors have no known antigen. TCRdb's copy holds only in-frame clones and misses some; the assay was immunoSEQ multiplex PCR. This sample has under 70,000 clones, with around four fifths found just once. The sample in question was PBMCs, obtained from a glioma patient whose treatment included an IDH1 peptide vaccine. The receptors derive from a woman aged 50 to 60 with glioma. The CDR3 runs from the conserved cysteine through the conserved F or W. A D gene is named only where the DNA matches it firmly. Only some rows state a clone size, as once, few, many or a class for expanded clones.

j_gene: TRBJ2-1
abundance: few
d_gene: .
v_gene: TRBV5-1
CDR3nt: TGCGCCAGCAGCTTCTTCAGGGAAGGTGAGCAGTTCTTC
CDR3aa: CASSFFREGEQFF

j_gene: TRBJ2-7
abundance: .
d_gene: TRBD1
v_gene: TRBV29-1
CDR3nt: TGCAGCGTTGTAGGGACAGGGGGCCCCTACGAGCAGTACTTC
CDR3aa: CSVVGTGGPYEQYF

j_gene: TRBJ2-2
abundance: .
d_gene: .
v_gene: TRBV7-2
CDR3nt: TGTGCCAGCAGCTTAGTAGGAGGGTACACCGGGGAGCTGTTTTTT
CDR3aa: CASSLVGGYTGELFF

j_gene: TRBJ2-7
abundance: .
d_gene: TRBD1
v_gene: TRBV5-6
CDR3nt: TGTGCCAGCAGCGGATTGACAGGGACCGTGGGGGAGCAGTACTTC
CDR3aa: CASSGLTGTVGEQYF

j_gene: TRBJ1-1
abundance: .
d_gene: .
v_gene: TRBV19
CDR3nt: TGTGCCAGTAGTAGGACGGTGAACACTGAAGCTTTCTTT
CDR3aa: CASSRTVNTEAFF

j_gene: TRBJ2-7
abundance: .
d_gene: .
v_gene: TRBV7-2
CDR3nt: TGTGCCAGCAGCTTAACAGACTCCTACGAGCAGTACTTC
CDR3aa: CASSLTDSYEQYF

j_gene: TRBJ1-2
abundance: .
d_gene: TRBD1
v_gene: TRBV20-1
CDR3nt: TGCAGTGCTGGGGACAGTAATGGCTACACCTTC
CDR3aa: CSAGDSNGYTF

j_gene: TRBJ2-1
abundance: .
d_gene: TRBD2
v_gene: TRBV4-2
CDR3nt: TGTGCCAGCAGCCAAGTAGCGGGGGTCTCTAATGAGCAGTTCTTC
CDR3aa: CASSQVAGVSNEQFF

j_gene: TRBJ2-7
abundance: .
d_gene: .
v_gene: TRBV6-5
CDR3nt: TGTGCCAGCAGTTACTCGAAAAGCGTATCCTACGAGCAGTACTTC
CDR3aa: CASSYSKSVSYEQYF

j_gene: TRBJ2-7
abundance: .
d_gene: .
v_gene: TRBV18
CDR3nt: TGTGCCAGCTCTCCACCGGGACAATCCTACGAGCAGTACTTC
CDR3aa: CASSPPGQSYEQYF

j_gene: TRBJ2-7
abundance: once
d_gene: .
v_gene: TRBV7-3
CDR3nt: TGTGCCAGCAGCTTAGACCCAGTGGGCGAGCAGTACTTC
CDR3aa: CASSLDPVGEQYF

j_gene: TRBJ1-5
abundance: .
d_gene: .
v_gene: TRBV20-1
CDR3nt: TGCAGTGCTTCTCCTGACCAGCCCCAGCATTTT
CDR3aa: CSASPDQPQHF

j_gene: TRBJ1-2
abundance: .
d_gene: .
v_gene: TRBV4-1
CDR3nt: TGCGCCAGCAGCCAAGTTGGTCAAGACTATGGCTACACCTTC
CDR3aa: CASSQVGQDYGYTF

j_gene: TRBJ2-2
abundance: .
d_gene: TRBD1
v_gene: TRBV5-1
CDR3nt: TGCGCCAGCAGCTTGAACGGACAGGGGAACACCGGGGAGCTGTTTTTT
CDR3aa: CASSLNGQGNTGELFF

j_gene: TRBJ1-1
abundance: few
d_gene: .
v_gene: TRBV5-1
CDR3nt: TGCGCCAGCACCCTAACGGGCCAGGGAAGGGCTTTCTTT
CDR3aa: CASTLTGQGRAFF

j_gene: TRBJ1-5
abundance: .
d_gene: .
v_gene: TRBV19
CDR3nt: TGTGCCAGCGCGAAGGGCGCCGGTAAGGCCTATAGCAATCAGCCCCAGCATTTT
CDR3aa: CASAKGAGKAYSNQPQHF

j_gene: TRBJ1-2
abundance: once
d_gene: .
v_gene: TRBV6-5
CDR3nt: TGTGCCAGCAGCCCTTCCTTAATCGGTGGCTACACCTTC
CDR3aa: CASSPSLIGGYTF

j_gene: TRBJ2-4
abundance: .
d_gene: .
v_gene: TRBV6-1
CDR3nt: TGTGCCAGCAGGGGACCGGGGCCGAAAAACATTCAGTACTTC
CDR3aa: CASRGPGPKNIQYF

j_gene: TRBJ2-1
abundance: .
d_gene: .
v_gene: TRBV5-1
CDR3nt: TGCGCCAGCAGCTTTGGGGGGCCGAAGAATGAGCAGTTCTTC
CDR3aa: CASSFGGPKNEQFF

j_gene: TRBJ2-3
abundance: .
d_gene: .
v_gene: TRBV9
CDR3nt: TGTGCCAGCAGCGCCGGACTATTTACAGATACGCAGTATTTT
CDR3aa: CASSAGLFTDTQYF

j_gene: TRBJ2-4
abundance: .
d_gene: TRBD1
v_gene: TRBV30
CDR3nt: TGTGCCTGGGACAGGGCCGAAAACATTCAGTACTTC
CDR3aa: CAWDRAENIQYF

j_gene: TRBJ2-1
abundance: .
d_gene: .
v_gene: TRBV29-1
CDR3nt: TGCAGCGTTGGGTCCCATGAGCAGTTCTTC
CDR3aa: CSVGSHEQFF

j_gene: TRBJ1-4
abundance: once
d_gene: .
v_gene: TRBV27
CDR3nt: TGTGCCAGCAGTTTAAATCCCACCCGAGGGGGAAAACTGTTTTTT
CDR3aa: CASSLNPTRGGKLFF

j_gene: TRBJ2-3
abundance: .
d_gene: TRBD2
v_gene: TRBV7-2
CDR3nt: TGTGCCAGCAGCTTCGGCCTAGCGGGCAGGGATACGCAGTATTTT
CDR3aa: CASSFGLAGRDTQYF

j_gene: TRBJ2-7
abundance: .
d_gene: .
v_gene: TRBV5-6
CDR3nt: TGTGCCAGCAGCTTGATTCAGTACGAGCAGTACTTC
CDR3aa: CASSLIQYEQYF

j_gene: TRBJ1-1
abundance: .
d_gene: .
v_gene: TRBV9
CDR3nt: TGTGCCAGCACGGGCAGCATGAACACTGAAGCTTTCTTT
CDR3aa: CASTGSMNTEAFF

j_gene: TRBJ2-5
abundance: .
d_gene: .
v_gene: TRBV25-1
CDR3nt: TGTGCCAGCAGTGAATTGGGTATCGGGGGGCTCCAAGAGACCCAGTACTTC
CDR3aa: CASSELGIGGLQETQYF

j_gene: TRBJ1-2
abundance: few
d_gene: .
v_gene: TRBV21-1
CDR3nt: TGTGCCAGCAGCTGGGGGGGGGCAGCTGGTGGCTACACCTTC
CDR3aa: CASSWGGAAGGYTF

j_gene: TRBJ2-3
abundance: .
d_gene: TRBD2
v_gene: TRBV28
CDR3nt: TGTGCCAGCAGACCAAGGACTAGTCCAGATACGCAGTATTTT
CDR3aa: CASRPRTSPDTQYF

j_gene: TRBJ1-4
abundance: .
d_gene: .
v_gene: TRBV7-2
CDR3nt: TGTGCCAGCAGCTTAGACGGACTACTTGCAACTAATGAAAAACTGTTTTTT
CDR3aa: CASSLDGLLATNEKLFF

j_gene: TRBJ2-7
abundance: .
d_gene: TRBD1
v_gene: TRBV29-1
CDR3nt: TGCAGCGCCTTACGCCGGGACAGAACTGCCTACGAGCAGTACTTC
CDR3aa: CSALRRDRTAYEQYF

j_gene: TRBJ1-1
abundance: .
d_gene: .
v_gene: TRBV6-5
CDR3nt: TGTGCCAGCAGTCGGGGGATAGGGGGAGGGACTGAAGCTTTCTTT
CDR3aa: CASSRGIGGGTEAFF

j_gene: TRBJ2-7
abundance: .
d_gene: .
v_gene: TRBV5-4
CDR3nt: TGTGCCAGCAGCGACCGTAGCTCCTACGAGCAGTACTTC
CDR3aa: CASSDRSSYEQYF

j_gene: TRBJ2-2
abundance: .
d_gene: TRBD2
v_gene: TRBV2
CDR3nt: TGTGCCAGCAGTGTACTAGCGGGGGAGACCGGGGAGCTGTTTTTT
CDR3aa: CASSVLAGETGELFF

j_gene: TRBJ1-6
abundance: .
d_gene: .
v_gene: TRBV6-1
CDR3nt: TGTGCCAGCAGTGGGGCACAGGGTTCCTATAATTCACCCCTCCACTTT
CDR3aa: CASSGAQGSYNSPLHF

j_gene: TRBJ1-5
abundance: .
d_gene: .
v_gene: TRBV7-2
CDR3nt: TGTGCCAGCAGTCGAGGGATCAATCAGCCCCAGCATTTT
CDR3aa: CASSRGINQPQHF

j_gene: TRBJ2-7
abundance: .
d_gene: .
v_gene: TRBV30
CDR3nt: TGTGCCTGGAGCCTAACAAGGTATAGGGGCGAGCAGTACTTC
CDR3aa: CAWSLTRYRGEQYF

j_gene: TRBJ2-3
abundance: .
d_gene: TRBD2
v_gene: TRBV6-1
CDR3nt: TGTGCCAGCAGTGATGGGGGGACTATTTCAACAGATACGCAGTATTTT
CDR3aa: CASSDGGTISTDTQYF

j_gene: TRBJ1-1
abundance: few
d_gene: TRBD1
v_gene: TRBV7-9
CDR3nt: TGTGCCAGCAGAGAGTCCGGGACAGGGGACCCTGAAGCTTTCTTT
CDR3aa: CASRESGTGDPEAFF

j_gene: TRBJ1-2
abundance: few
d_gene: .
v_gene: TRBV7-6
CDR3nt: TGTGCCAGCAGCTTTGAACAAGGAACGGCCTTTGGCTACACCTTC
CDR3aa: CASSFEQGTAFGYTF

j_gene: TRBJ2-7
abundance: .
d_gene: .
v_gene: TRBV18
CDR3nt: TGTGCCAGCTCACCGTTCTACCAGGGACCCTACGAGCAGTACTTC
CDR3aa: CASSPFYQGPYEQYF

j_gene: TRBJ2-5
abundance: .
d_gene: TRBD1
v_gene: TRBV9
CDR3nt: TGTGCCAGCAGCCCTAGGACAGGGGGCGAAGAGACCCAGTACTTC
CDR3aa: CASSPRTGGEETQYF

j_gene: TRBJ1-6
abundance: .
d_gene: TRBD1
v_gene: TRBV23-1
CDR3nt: TGCGCCAGCAGTCTAAAGTCGGGACAGGGGCTCGCGCAAAGAAGCTCCTATAATTCACCCCTCCACTTT
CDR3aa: CASSLKSGQGLAQRSSYNSPLHF

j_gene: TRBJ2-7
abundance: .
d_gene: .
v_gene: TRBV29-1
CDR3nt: TGCAGCGTTGACATCGACAGATCCTACGAGCAGTACTTC
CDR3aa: CSVDIDRSYEQYF

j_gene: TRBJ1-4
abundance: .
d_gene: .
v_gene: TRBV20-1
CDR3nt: TGCAGTGGCCACAGGGCGCGAAAACTGTTTTTT
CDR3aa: CSGHRARKLFF

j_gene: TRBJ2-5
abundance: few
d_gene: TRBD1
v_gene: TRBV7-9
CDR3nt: TGTGCCAGCAGCTACCCCGCGGGACAGGGCGATTGGGAGACCCAGTACTTC
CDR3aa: CASSYPAGQGDWETQYF

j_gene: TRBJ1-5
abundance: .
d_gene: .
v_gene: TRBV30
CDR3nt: TGTGCCTGGAGTGTAAGTTTGGGACGGTATAGCAATCAGCCCCAGCATTTT
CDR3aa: CAWSVSLGRYSNQPQHF

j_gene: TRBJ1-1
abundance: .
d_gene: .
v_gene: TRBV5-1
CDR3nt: TGCGCCAGCAGCACTACACCGGGGTTAACTGAAGCTTTCTTT
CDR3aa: CASSTTPGLTEAFF

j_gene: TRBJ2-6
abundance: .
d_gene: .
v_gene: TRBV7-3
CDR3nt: TGTGCCAGCAGCTCTGGGGCCAACGTCCTGACTTTC
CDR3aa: CASSSGANVLTF

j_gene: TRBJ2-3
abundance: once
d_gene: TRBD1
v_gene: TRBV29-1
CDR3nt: TGCAGCGTTCACCGGGACAGTAGCACAGATACGCAGTATTTT
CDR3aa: CSVHRDSSTDTQYF

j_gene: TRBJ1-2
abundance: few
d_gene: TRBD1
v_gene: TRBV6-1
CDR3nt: TGTGCCAGCAGTGTTTCCGTACAGGGGCCCTGGGGCTACACCTTC
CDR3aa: CASSVSVQGPWGYTF

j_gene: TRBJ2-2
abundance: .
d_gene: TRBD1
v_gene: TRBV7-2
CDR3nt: TGTGCCAGCAGCTTCCAGACAGGGGGCGGCGGGGAGCTGTTTTTT
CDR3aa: CASSFQTGGGGELFF